The next 27 T cell receptor beta chains were all read from a single sample in a study of regulatory T cells in long-lasting Graves disease. The authors built TCR beta libraries using iRepertoire HTBI primers and Arm-PCR of CDR3 regions. TCRdb fed the multiplex PCR reads into MiXCR, producing one record per CDR3 protein. The sample lists around 500,000 distinct CDR3 sequences; around 20% were seen once. The time point is: persistent/refractory GD, antithyroid drugs over 5 years with positive TRAb. RNA isolated from PBMCs was used to make the TCR library. Source: peripheral blood mononuclear cells (PBMCs), taken when the disease was refractory, from a patient treated with antithyroid drugs. Receptor source: a female donor with Graves disease.

The V and J genes are TRBV19 and TRBJ2-7; TRBD1 agrees at 7 bases. Per germline, CDR1 LNHDA and CDR2 SQIVND (reference sequence). The CDR3 spans 15 residues. The V segment lost 0 bases and the J segment 4 bases; nucleotides outside the gene matches: 6. The CDR3 here is CASSIDLGQVYEQYF. As DNA, the CDR3 is TGTGCCAGTAGTATAGATCTCGGACAGGTTTACGAGCAGTACTTC.

The table lists this clonotype with many counts. The rearrangement links TRBV7-8 to TRBJ2-1, with 11 bases identical to TRBD2. The CDR3 is 15 residues long. Trimming at V came to 6 bases and at J to 7 bases, leaving 8 bases not matched to a gene. Germline assignment: CDR1 SGHVS and CDR2 FQNEAQ. CDR3 sequence: CASRQTSGTSNEQFF. The CDR3 DNA is TGTGCCAGCAGACAGACTAGCGGGACTTCGAATGAGCAGTTCTTC.

The chain joins TRBV6-2 or TRBV6-3 to TRBJ2-1; D is perhaps TRBD1 (5 bases). The V end lost 6 bases, the J end lost 0 bases, and 12 bases lay between the germline ends. The length of the CDR3 is 15 residues. Germline values: CDR1 MNHEY, CDR2 SVGEGT. The CDR3 DNA reads TGTGCCAGCAGAGACACAGGTAGCTCCTACAATGAGCAGTTCTTC. It codes for CASRDTGSSYNEQFF.

Many counts were recorded for this clonotype. The chain links TRBV28 to TRBJ2-7; 7 nucleotides line up with TRBD1. V was pared by 11 bases and J by 1 base, with 11 bases of the junction left unmatched. In germline, CDR1 is MDHEN, CDR2 SYDVKM. The length of the CDR3 is 14 residues. This chain's CDR3 is CAASQSGQSYEQYF. The CDR3 bases are TGTGCCGCGTCTCAGTCGGGACAGTCCTACGAGCAGTACTTC.

Many counts were recorded for this clonotype. The J gene is TRBJ2-7, the V gene TRBV7-8; unclear D gene. The CDR3 has 13 residues. Germline assignment: CDR1 SGHVS and CDR2 FQNEAQ. V was clipped by 5 bases and J by 3 bases, with 11 bases between them. The CDR3 nucleotides read TGTGCCAGCAGCGAGCGACTCCTCTACGAGCAGTACTTC. Protein sequence: CASSERLLYEQYF.

A few counts support this clonotype. The chain couples TRBV13 to TRBJ1-1; the match to TRBD1 covers 7 bases. Looked up from germline, CDR1 is PRHDT and CDR2 is FYEKMQ (reference sequence). With V trimmed by 5 bases and J by 0 bases, 9 bases remained unmatched. The CDR3 is made up of 16 amino acids. CDR3 sequence (DNA): TGTGCCAGCAGCCTTCGGGACAGCACTATGAACACTGAAGCTTTCTTT. Translation gives CASSLRDSTMNTEAFF.

This clonotype came up many times. The genes are TRBV12-3 or TRBV12-4 and TRBJ1-5; 7 bases align to TRBD1. The CDR3 runs 14 residues. Trimming at V came to 5 bases and at J to 3 bases, leaving 4 bases not matched to a gene. CDR3 protein: CASSEGQINQPQHF. CDR3 bases: TGTGCCAGCAGTGAGGGACAGATCAATCAGCCCCAGCATTTT.

This clonotype was seen only a few times. This sequence joins TRBV11-2 and TRBJ2-7; tentatively, D is TRBD2 (6 bases). The V end lost 5 bases, the J end lost 0 bases, and 17 bases lay between the germline ends. The CDR3 runs to 16 residues. CDR1 and CDR2 (germline): SGHAT, FQNNGV. As DNA, the CDR3 is TGTGCCAGCAGCCAATCCCGGGCGGGAAGCTCCTACGAGCAGTACGTC. Protein: CASSQSRAGSSYEQYV.

This chain links TRBV19 with TRBJ1-1; 8 nucleotides agree with TRBD1. Germline V gene sequence: CDR1 LNHDA, CDR2 SQIVND (reference sequence). V dropped 4 bases and J dropped 11; count of bases not matched to a gene: 6. The CDR3 runs to 12 residues. The CDR3 is CASSTRTGLAFF. The CDR3 DNA reads as TGTGCCAGTAGTACCCGGACAGGGCTGGCTTTCTTT.

This clonotype came up many times. The chain joins TRBV6-1 to TRBJ1-1, with unresolved D. This CDR3 contains 14 residues. Looked up from germline, CDR1 is MNHNS and CDR2 is SASEGT. V dropped 4 bases and J dropped 3 bases, with 12 bases sitting between them. CDR3 residues: CASSGIIEDTEAFF. The CDR3 bases are TGTGCCAGCAGTGGTATTATCGAGGACACTGAAGCTTTCTTT.

This clonotype was detected only a few times. This chain links TRBV6-1 with TRBJ2-7; D perhaps matches TRBD2 (6 bases). The ends were cut back, 7 bases at V and 7 bases at J, with 17 bases in the middle. The CDR3 sequence is 13 residues long. Germline V lookup: CDR1 MNHNS, CDR2 SASEGT. The CDR3 protein is CASNFYGGKEQYF. The CDR3 DNA is TGTGCCAGCAACTTCTACGGCGGGAAAGAGCAGTACTTC.

This clonotype was seen only a few times. The chain combines TRBV27 with TRBJ1-1; unclear D gene. The CDR3 contains 12 residues. V lost 8 bases and J lost 4, with 11 bases in between. The germline gives CDR1 MNHEY, CDR2 SMNVEV (reference sequence). The CDR3 here is CASGRGGTEAFF. Written as DNA, the CDR3 is TGTGCCAGCGGACGGGGAGGCACTGAAGCTTTCTTT.

This rearrangement joins TRBV27 to TRBJ2-7, with 8 bases fitting TRBD2. The CDR3 runs to 16 residues. V shed 0 bases and J 6 bases; nucleotides not matched to a gene: 10. Germline CDR1 MNHEY, CDR2 SMNVEV (reference sequence). This chain's CDR3 is CASSLSTGTSRVEQYF. Here the CDR3 DNA reads TGTGCCAGCAGTTTATCTACCGGGACTAGTCGTGTCGAGCAGTACTTC.

This clonotype occurred a few times. The CDR3 DNA sequence: TGTGCCAGCAGCGCCCTCGGGGGGGCGAACACCGGGGAGCTGTTTTTT. Residues: CASSALGGANTGELFF. The chain couples TRBV9 to TRBJ2-2; TRBD2 matches at 8 bases. The V gene's germline CDR1 is SGDLS and CDR2 YYNGEE. Unmatched junction bases numbered 4, after V lost 3 bases and J lost 0 bases. The CDR3 sequence is 16 residues long.

This rearrangement joins TRBV27 to TRBJ2-7; D not certain. CDR1 and CDR2 from the germline V gene are MNHEY and SMNVEV (reference sequence). Trimming took off 6 bases at V and 3 bases at J, with 12 bases between the two ends. This CDR3 has 13 amino acids. CDR3 in amino acids: CASSHLGNYEQYF. CDR3 coding DNA: TGTGCCAGCAGCCATCTGGGGAACTACGAGCAGTACTTC.

As for this clonotype: This may arise from a read error, as a much more abundant clone is one base away. J is TRBJ1-5 and V is TRBV7-2; unclear D gene. The V end was cut by 4 bases, the J end by 6 bases, with 16 bases between. CDR1 and CDR2 from the germline V gene are SGHTA and FQGNSA. This CDR3 comprises 15 residues. The CDR3, as DNA: TGTGCCAGCAGCTGGAGTCAAGGGTGTTCTCAGCCCCAGCATTTT. Translation gives CASSWSQGCSQPQHF.

The J gene is TRBJ2-6, the V gene TRBV24-1; D unresolved. The CDR3 is made up of 16 amino acids. Germline loops: CDR1 KGHDR, CDR2 SFDVKD. The V end was cut by 11 bases, the J end by 4 bases, with 20 bases between. The CDR3 region has the DNA TGTGCCATCCATTTTTCGGCATCGCACGGGGCCAACGTCCTGACTTTC. Its protein is CAIHFSASHGANVLTF.

This clonotype was picked up many times. This chain connects TRBV27 to TRBJ1-1; D is unresolved. Trimming pared 4 bases from V and 6 bases from J, leaving 9 bases between. The CDR3 has 12 amino acids. Germline V gene data show CDR1 as MNHEY and CDR2 as SMNVEV (reference sequence). CDR3 in DNA: TGTGCCAGCAGTTCACTCCGGGCTGAAGCTTTCTTT. This codes for CASSSLRAEAFF.

This clonotype was picked up many times. V usage is TRBV30 and J usage is TRBJ1-4; D remains unclear. Germline CDR1 GTSNPN, CDR2 SVGIG (reference sequence). The CDR3 contains 12 residues. The V and J ends lost 2 bases and 6 bases respectively, with 7 bases between them. CDR3 DNA: TGTGCCTGGAGTCAGGCAGATGAAAAACTGTTTTTT. Protein product: CAWSQADEKLFF.

This clonotype was seen ten or more times. The CDR3 DNA reads TGTGCCAGCAGTTTATTAGACAGAGCTTTCTTT. Encoded protein: CASSLLDRAFF. The chain recombines TRBV28 with TRBJ1-1; TRBD1 might be the D (5 bases). The V and J ends lost 1 base and 10 bases respectively, with 7 bases between them. The CDR3 has 11 residues. Germline V gives CDR1 MDHEN, CDR2 SYDVKM.

For this clonotype: Given a much more abundant clone one base away, this may be a read error. CDR3 loop: CASSVGTENSPLHF. The CDR3 DNA reads TGTGCCAGCAGTGTCGGGACAGAGAATTCACCCCTCCACTTT. The V call is TRBV2, the J call TRBJ1-6; TRBD1 matches at 7 bases. This CDR3 contains 14 residues. The trim removed 4 bases at V and 7 bases at J, leaving 4 bases unmatched. Germline V gene sequence: CDR1 SNHLY, CDR2 FYNNEI.

Details on this clonotype: This may arise from a read error, as a much more abundant clone is one base away. J is TRBJ2-2 and V is TRBV10-3, with D hard to call. Germline CDR1 is ENHRY and CDR2 is SYGVKD. This CDR3 is built from 11 residues. CDR3 residues: CVIRSTGELFF. The CDR3 DNA reads as TGTGTCATCAGGAGCACCGGGGAGCTGTTTTTT.

Ten or more counts support this clonotype. V and J are TRBV6-5 and TRBJ2-7; TRBD2 is a possible D gene (5 bases). This CDR3 region has 14 residues. Per germline, CDR1 MNHEY and CDR2 SVGAGI. The ends were cut back, 2 bases at V and 0 bases at J, with 8 bases in the middle. The CDR3 sequence is CASSYAGLSYEQYF. CDR3 DNA sequence: TGTGCCAGCAGTTACGCCGGACTCTCCTACGAGCAGTACTTC.

V and J are TRBV4-3 and TRBJ1-1; D is unresolved. V lost 4 bases and J 4 bases, leaving 10 bases between the germline ends. The germline CDR1 and CDR2 sequences are LGHNA and YSLEER. The CDR3 is 13 residues long. This CDR3 is CASSPQPSTEAFF. The CDR3 nucleotides read TGCGCCAGCAGCCCACAACCATCCACTGAAGCTTTCTTT.

The chain combines TRBV28 with TRBJ2-1; no firm D call. Trimming took off 3 bases at V and 2 bases at J, with 11 bases between the two ends. Germline V CDR1 and CDR2: MDHEN, SYDVKM. This CDR3 has 15 amino acids. The CDR3 DNA follows: TGTGCCAGCAGTTTGATCCGATTAGCCTACAATGAGCAGTTCTTC. This encodes CASSLIRLAYNEQFF.

This chain joins TRBV6-1 and TRBJ2-1; the D gene is possibly TRBD2 (5 bases). V was pared by 5 bases and J by 12 bases, with 17 bases between. The CDR3 has 13 amino acids. Germline V gives CDR1 MNHNS, CDR2 SASEGT. In DNA form, the CDR3 reads TGTGCCAGCAGTCCCGGACTTCTAAACTGGCAGTTCTTC. This sequence encodes CASSPGLLNWQFF.

The chain combines TRBV6-2 or TRBV6-3 with TRBJ2-7; D is ambiguous. V was trimmed by 4 bases and J by 3 bases, leaving 19 bases between them. The CDR3 loop spans 16 amino acids. Germline values: CDR1 MNHEY, CDR2 SVGEGT. In DNA, the CDR3 is TGTGCCAGCAGTTCCCCATTTACTTACACCGTCTACGAGCAGTACTTC. It is translated as CASSSPFTYTVYEQYF.